The clone carrying this T cell receptor (beta chain) was observed a few times. TCRdb independently ran MiXCR on the RT-PCR reads; one entry per CDR3 protein. The sample shows 28,000 or so distinct CDR3 sequences, almost 7% of them seen only once. This sample stems from a study of patients and donors after allogeneic stem cell transplantation. The germline CDR1 and CDR2 sequences are SGHTA and FQGNSA. V dropped 4 bases and J dropped 0 bases, with 12 bases sitting between them. The CDR3 is 15 residues long. This TCR was sampled from a human donor who was either an allogeneic HSCT recipient or a stem cell or donor lymphocyte infusion donor (not recorded which). It is not recorded whose cells these are; they may come from a transplant donor. The sample consisted of blood, either unsorted or a sorted T cell fraction (not recorded which). The chain couples TRBV7-2 to TRBJ2-5, with D maybe TRBD2 (6 bases). This CDR3 reads CASSYFGGYQETQYF. In nucleotides, the CDR3 is TGTGCCAGCAGCTACTTTGGGGGGTACCAAGAGACCCAGTACTTC. Together with reference TRBV7-2 and TRBJ2-5, the CDR3 gives the full variable domain: GAGVSQSPSNKVTEKGKDVELRCDPISGHTALYWYRQSLGQGLEFLIYFQGNSAPDKSGLPSDRFSAERTGGSVSTLTIQRTQQEDSAVYLCASSYFGGYQETQYFGPGTRLLVL.